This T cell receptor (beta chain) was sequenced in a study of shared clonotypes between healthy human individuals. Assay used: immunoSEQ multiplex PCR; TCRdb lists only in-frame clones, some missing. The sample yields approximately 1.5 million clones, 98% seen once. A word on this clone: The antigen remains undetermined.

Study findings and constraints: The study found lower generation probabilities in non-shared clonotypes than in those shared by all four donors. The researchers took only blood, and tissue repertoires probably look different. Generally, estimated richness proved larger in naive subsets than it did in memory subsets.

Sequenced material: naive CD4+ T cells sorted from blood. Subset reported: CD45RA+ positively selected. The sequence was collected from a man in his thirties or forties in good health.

The CDR3 bases are TGTGCCAGCAGCCCGTCCACAGGATGGGGGGCTAACTATGGCTACACCTTC. Protein: CASSPSTGWGANYGYTF. The chain recombines TRBV7-8 with TRBJ1-2; D may be TRBD1 (5 bases). Germline values: CDR1 SGHVS, CDR2 FQNEAQ. The germline V and J ends were trimmed by 5 bases and 0 bases, with 19 bases remaining between them. This CDR3 is built from 17 residues.